This is a list of T cell receptor beta chains from one sample in a study of cytomegalovirus exposure and HLA in healthy donors. The protocol was immunoSEQ multiplex PCR, while the TCRdb copy is restricted to in-frame clones and leaves out a portion. The sample consists of 100,000 to 150,000 clones, 80% of them appearing once. The sequenced sample consisted of PBMCs. These receptors all stem from a man aged 25-45 years in good health and CMV-seronegative. Both conserved end residues are part of each CDR3. The D gene is left open where the match is weak.

CDR3aa: CASSQPLGPDRGLYTEAFF
j_gene: TRBJ1-1
d_gene: TRBD1
v_gene: TRBV14

CDR3aa: CASALGRTGRNTGELFF
j_gene: TRBJ2-2
d_gene: NA
v_gene: TRBV5-1

CDR3aa: CASSPDGNYGYTF
j_gene: TRBJ1-2
d_gene: NA
v_gene: TRBV7-9

CDR3aa: CASRHLGSHPYEQYF
j_gene: TRBJ2-7
d_gene: NA
v_gene: TRBV27

CDR3aa: CASSPGTGHYEQYF
j_gene: TRBJ2-7
d_gene: TRBD1
v_gene: TRBV27

CDR3aa: CASSQDPPGGYSYEQYF
j_gene: TRBJ2-7
d_gene: TRBD2
v_gene: TRBV4-1

CDR3aa: CASSSGGRPGEDEQFF
j_gene: TRBJ2-1
d_gene: TRBD2
v_gene: TRBV11-3

CDR3aa: CASSVSGSGNQPQHF
j_gene: TRBJ1-5
d_gene: NA
v_gene: TRBV10-2

CDR3aa: CASSRFLTGVSMNTEAFF
j_gene: TRBJ1-1
d_gene: TRBD1
v_gene: TRBV5-6

CDR3aa: CASLPGGLGYTF
j_gene: TRBJ1-2
d_gene: NA
v_gene: TRBV6-1

CDR3aa: CASSKGAYTDTQYF
j_gene: TRBJ2-3
d_gene: TRBD1
v_gene: TRBV5-1

CDR3aa: CASSLAGPPAGDTQYF
j_gene: TRBJ2-3
d_gene: TRBD2
v_gene: TRBV5-1

CDR3aa: CASSIRSEDTEAFF
j_gene: TRBJ1-1
d_gene: NA
v_gene: TRBV19

CDR3aa: CASSIVGLGTEAFF
j_gene: TRBJ1-1
d_gene: NA
v_gene: TRBV19